This T cell receptor beta chain appears in the sequencing data of a study of blood T cells in healthy people across ages (dated by TCRdb to 2014 to 2015). Regarding the study in general: In model experiments, template switching captured about one uniquely barcoded TCR beta cDNA molecule for every two T cells. For two donors (one aged 18 to 30 and one aged 80 or older), the study analyzed two additional independent replicas of 1 million unique cDNA reads from the same blood draw. Four age groups were formed from the donors: young (average about 15 years), middle-aged (approximately 41), aged (about 68) and long-lived (roughly 81). The study measured age-related changes in TCR beta repertoire diversity using deep sequencing normalized with unique cDNA molecular identifiers.

Regarding this clonotype: It lacks a known antigen. Per-base qualities were not stored, and no clone one base away is much larger.

Overall results and qualifications from the work: Bulk unsorted PBMC profiling prevented conclusive comparison of naive and antigen-experienced compartments. As age increased, observed TCR beta diversity per million T cells dropped in a roughly linear way, and a significant reduction was already evident by age roughly 40. Total diversity estimates from one million sequenced T cells were considered lower bounds and underestimates. Compared with the aged group, the long-lived group had more naive CD4+ T cells, fewer expanded clones and increased TCR diversity, a pattern suggesting age selection. The CMV infection status of donors was not known, potentially confounding age-related changes in expanded clonotypes. There was a strong correlation between observed TCR beta diversity and the percentage of naive T cells measured by flow cytometry.

The donors were roughly 39 Caucasian individuals from Russia, aged roughly 6 to 90 years, who were systemically healthy. Approximately 9.3 milliliters of peripheral blood were collected from each donor into EDTA-treated Vacutainer tubes. Ficoll-Paque density-gradient centrifugation was used to isolate PBMCs, with at least 7 million per sample. Total RNA, at least 6 micrograms per sample, was extracted from PBMCs with Trizol reagent. For every donor, an aliquot of PBMCs went through flow cytometry to measure the percentages of naive CD45RAhigh/CD27high T cells. Receptors were amplified or captured by 5' RACE. Sequencing was performed on an Illumina HiSeq 2500. A second PCR of roughly 7 to 11 cycles was run with a J-beta primer mix and a sample-barcoded 5' primer. Each TCR beta cDNA molecule received a unique molecular identifier from a template-switch 5' adaptor carrying 12 random nucleotides. At least 3 million CDR3-containing paired-end reads were obtained from each sample. First-strand cDNA was synthesized from all RNA with the Mint cDNA synthesis kit, primed by a TRBC-specific oligonucleotide. All cDNA was treated with uracil-DNA glycosylase and then went through a first 18-cycle PCR with the universal primers M1SS and BC2_uni_R. As for how the authors treated the data: Normalization of each sample was performed by random selection of 1 million high-quality reads, each carrying a distinct molecular identifier. Reads sharing molecular identifiers were discarded rather than binned into consensus sequences. MiTCR, set to a Q25 quality threshold and the strictest error-elimination algorithm, was used for CDR3 identification, clonotype clustering and error correction. A nonparametric unseen species model with Euler transformation was used to estimate a lower bound on total TCR beta diversity. TCRdb reanalyzed the raw reads on its own, using fastp at Q25 for trimming and MiXCR for clone calling, and kept in-frame beta chains. A single entry per CDR3 protein holds the most common genes and DNA from its merged rows. None of the V and J calls come from the authors' own analysis; TCRdb made them. In this sample the table shows 800,000 to 950,000 distinct CDR3 sequences, around 29% of which occur a single time. 10% of the sample is taken by the ten largest.

The sample also formed part of further work on T cells of mothers and their children. The second study, in turn, reports: The donors were nine systemically healthy Caucasian individuals, made up of three mothers and their six children. cDNA synthesis consumed the entire amount of extracted RNA, loaded at around 1.5 ug RNA in each 15 ul reaction. In the second PCR, the M1S primer added sample barcodes and 2-4 random nucleotides. Each mother yielded over 9 million TCR beta CDR3 reads and each child about 3 million reads. In both related and unrelated pairs, thymic selection shapes the output of TCR recombination in a similar way, with inherited differences having only a minor effect. Normalized repertoire overlap was always found to be slightly, but never significantly, higher in related mother-child pairs than in unrelated mother-child pairs. No persistent microchimeric T cell clones were found, with a detection sensitivity of approximately 100 clones per million clonotypes. In the study, deep NGS was used to compare the TCR beta repertoires of mothers and children, and features distinguishing related mother-child pairs from unrelated individuals were sought. The mean age was roughly 36 +/- 4 years for the mothers and about 12 +/- 4 years for the children. After adapter ligation with NEBNext reagents, the libraries were sequenced on Illumina HiSeq 2000 with 100+100 nt paired-end reads. To prevent cross-contamination, the mother and child libraries were prepared a month apart and were sequenced in separate runs. Each donor had between 500,000 and 2,000,000 distinct TCR beta clonotypes identified. Naive TCR beta clonotypes were estimated from low-frequency clonotypes matched to each donor's FACS-determined naive share, without sorting.

Material for sequencing was blood. The TCR comes from a woman aged 40-49 years in good health.

The CDR3 here reads CASSLWGGVSTDTQYF. The nucleotide sequence reads TGCGCCAGCAGCTTGTGGGGCGGGGTTAGCACAGATACGCAGTATTTT. In this chain, TRBV5-1 is recombined with TRBJ2-3, with TRBD2 perhaps the D gene, on 6 matching bases. The CDR3, from cysteine to phenylalanine, totals 16 residues. The only DNA kept is the CDR3, 48 bases in frame from the first base. Per the germline V gene, SGHRS is the CDR1 and YFSETQ is the CDR2. A distance of 12 bases separates the germline ends of V and J, which lose 1 base and 0 bases respectively.